This TCR beta chain was sequenced in a study of T cell responses to AZD1222 COVID-19 vaccine. Study outcomes and limitations: Variant regions that are unmutated are reportedly the target of nearly half of spike-specific TCRs. There were mostly white British donors and more females than males, and clonal diversity was possibly underestimated. Just 6 or 7 AZD1222 recipients were seropositive at baseline.

This clone occurred a few times. The antigen remains unidentified. Per the germline V gene, CDR1 is LGHNA and CDR2 is YNFKEQ. The CDR3 extends over 16 amino acids. Trimming took 0 bases from V and 5 from J, leaving 13 bases between them. Second-dose intervals near 4 or 12 weeks were combined. The repertoire was sequenced with immunoSEQ multiplex PCR; TCRdb's copy has only in-frame clones and lacks some. This table has about 140,000 clones, 85% to 90% appearing once. Here the sequenced sample was peripheral blood, taken 28 days after the second AZD1222 dose. This receptor was identified in an adult who received the AZD1222 COVID-19 vaccine. The rearrangement joins TRBV4-2 to TRBJ1-4; TRBD1 is a possible D gene (6 bases). CDR3 coding DNA: TGTGCCAGCAGCCAAGATACAGGGTCGGAGAATGAAAAACTGTTTTTT. It encodes CASSQDTGSENEKLFF.